The entry below gives a single T cell receptor beta chain sequence along with its context. Unmatched junction bases numbered 10, after V lost 5 bases and J lost 9 bases. This CDR3 is 15 amino acids long. The germline V gene has CDR1 MNHEY and CDR2 SVGAGI. 13 Jbeta primers and 60 Vbeta primers were used for the PCR. Produced via immunoSEQ multiplex PCR; TCRdb's table is partial and in-frame only. The profile shows about 170,000 clones, roughly 80% of them singletons. The source of the sample is a study of cytomegalovirus exposure and HLA in healthy donors. The rearrangement uses TRBV6-5 and TRBJ2-1, with TRBD2 matching 10 bases. The TCR comes from a girl aged 10 to 17 in good health and CMV-seropositive. The sequencing input was PBMCs. CDR3 amino acids: CASSQRLAGGLEQFF. DNA of the CDR3: TGTGCCAGCAGTCAAAGACTAGCGGGTGGTCTTGAGCAGTTCTTC.